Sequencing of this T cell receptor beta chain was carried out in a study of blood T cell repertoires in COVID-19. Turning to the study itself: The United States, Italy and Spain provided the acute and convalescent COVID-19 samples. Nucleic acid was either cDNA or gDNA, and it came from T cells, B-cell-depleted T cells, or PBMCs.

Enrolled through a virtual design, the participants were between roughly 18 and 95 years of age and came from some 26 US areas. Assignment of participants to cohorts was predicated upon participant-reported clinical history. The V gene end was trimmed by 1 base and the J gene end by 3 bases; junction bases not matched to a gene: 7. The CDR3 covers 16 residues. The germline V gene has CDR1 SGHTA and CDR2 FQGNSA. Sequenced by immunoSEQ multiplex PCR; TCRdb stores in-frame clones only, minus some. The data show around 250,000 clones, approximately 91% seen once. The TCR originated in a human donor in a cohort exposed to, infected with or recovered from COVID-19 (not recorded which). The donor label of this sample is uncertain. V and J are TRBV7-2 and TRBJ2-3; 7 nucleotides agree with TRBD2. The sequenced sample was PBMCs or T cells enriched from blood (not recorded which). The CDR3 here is CASSLGTSRLTDTQYF. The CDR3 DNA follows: TGTGCCAGCAGCTTAGGGACTAGTAGGTTAACAGATACGCAGTATTTT.